This T cell receptor beta chain emerged from a study of vaccination and CD4 T cells after COVID-19. Treatment defined: approximately 11-day PBMC culture with coronavirus spike peptide pools or control peptides (ViraFEST assay). Prior to the COVID-19 pandemic (2011-2018), the unexposed donor's CD4+ T cells were collected. TCR sequencing followed the expansion of antigen-specific T cells with peptide pools in ViraFEST. This clonotype was recorded a few times. Its antigen is not known. V lost 2 bases to trimming and J lost 5 bases, with 7 bases between them. CDR1 and CDR2 from the germline V gene are MNHEY and SVGAGI. This CDR3 is built from 14 residues. Cultured CD4+ T cell DNA underwent sequencing with the Oncomine TCR Beta short-read assay. In TCRdb, the PCR reads were re-called with MiXCR into one record per CDR3 protein. Of about 7,000 distinct CDR3 sequences listed, around two fifths were seen once; the top ten hold approximately 24%.

The sample comprised CD4+ T cells from blood, cultured in vitro. V usage is TRBV6-5 and J usage is TRBJ1-6; D unresolved. This clonotype originated in a human donor in good health. CDR3 loop: CASSYRKNNSPLHF. The CDR3 DNA reads as TGTGCCAGCAGTTACAGAAAGAATAATTCACCCCTCCACTTT.